This T cell receptor beta chain comes out of a study of monozygotic twins with inflammatory bowel disease. Study results and caveats: Since immunosuppressive treatments differed, patient repertoires may have gained added variability. The results supported no single strong signal or clonotype associated with IBD.

A remark on this clonotype: Its antigen remains unidentified.

The CDR3 length is 16 residues. Germline CDR1 SGHDT, CDR2 YYEEEE. Total RNA amounting to approximately 3,300 ng went into each TCR library. Nested amplification of TCRalpha and TCRbeta cDNA involved two PCRs of roughly 17 and 9 cycles. TCRdb reanalyzed the 5' RACE reads and collapses them to one entry per CDR3 protein, without DNA. This sample contains under 350,000 distinct CDR3 sequences. The sequence derives from a human donor with ulcerative colitis or Crohn's disease, or a healthy co-twin of an affected twin (not recorded which). The chain couples TRBV5-6 to TRBJ2-2; the TCRdb D gene call, TRBD1, has no DNA to confirm it. Sequenced sample: blood. This CDR3 is CASSRPGQGVTGELFF.